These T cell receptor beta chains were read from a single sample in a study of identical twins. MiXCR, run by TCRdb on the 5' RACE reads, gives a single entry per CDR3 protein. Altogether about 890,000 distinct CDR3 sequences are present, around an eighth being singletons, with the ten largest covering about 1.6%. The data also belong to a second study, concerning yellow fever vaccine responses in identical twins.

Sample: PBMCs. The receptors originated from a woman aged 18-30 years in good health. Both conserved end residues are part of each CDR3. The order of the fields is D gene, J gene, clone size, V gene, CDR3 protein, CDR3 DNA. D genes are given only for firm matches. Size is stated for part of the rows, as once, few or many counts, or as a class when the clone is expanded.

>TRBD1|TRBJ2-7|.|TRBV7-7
CASSLEAGGHEQYF
TGTGCCAGCAGCTTAGAGGCAGGGGGCCACGAGCAGTACTTC
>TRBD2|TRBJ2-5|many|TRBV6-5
CASRLGTSGQETQYF
TGTGCCAGCAGATTAGGGACTAGCGGGCAAGAGACCCAGTACTTC
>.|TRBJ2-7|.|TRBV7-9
CASSPHGGEQYF
TGTGCCAGCAGCCCACACGGCGGCGAGCAGTACTTC
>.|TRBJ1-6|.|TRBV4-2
CASSQGDIAGNSPLHF
TGTGCCAGCAGCCAAGGGGATATCGCCGGTAATTCACCCCTCCACTTT
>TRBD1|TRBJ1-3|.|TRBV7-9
CASSLEGAAIYF
TGTGCCAGCAGCTTAGAGGGGGCTGCCATATATTTT
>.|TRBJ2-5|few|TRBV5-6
CASQRRVEETQYF
TGTGCCAGCCAGAGGAGGGTGGAGGAGACCCAGTACTTC
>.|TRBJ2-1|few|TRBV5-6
CASSTGTYDGNEQFF
TGTGCCAGCAGCACCGGGACTTACGACGGCAATGAGCAGTTCTTC
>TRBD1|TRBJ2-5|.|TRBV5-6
CASSLVDRDQETQYF
TGTGCCAGCAGCTTGGTTGACAGGGACCAAGAGACCCAGTACTTC
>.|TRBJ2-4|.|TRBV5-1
CASSSRPEPDIQYF
TGCGCCAGCAGCTCGCGTCCTGAGCCTGACATTCAGTACTTC
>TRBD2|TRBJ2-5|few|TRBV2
CASTPRGLAGVVLETQYF
TGTGCCAGCACCCCCCGGGGACTAGCGGGAGTGGTCTTGGAGACCCAGTACTTC
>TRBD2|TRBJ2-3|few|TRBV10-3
CAISVFGTSGSTDTQYF
TGTGCCATCAGTGTTTTTGGAACTAGCGGAAGCACAGATACGCAGTATTTT
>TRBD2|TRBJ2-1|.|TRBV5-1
CASSLSGGPVDEQFF
TGCGCCAGCAGCTTGTCGGGAGGGCCAGTCGATGAGCAGTTCTTC
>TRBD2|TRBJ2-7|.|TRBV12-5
CASGLAGLAGISSYEQYF
TGTGCTAGTGGTTTGGCCGGACTAGCGGGGATCAGCTCCTACGAGCAGTACTTC
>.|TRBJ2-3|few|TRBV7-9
CASSNREDTQYF
TGTGCCAGCAGCAACAGGGAAGATACGCAGTATTTT
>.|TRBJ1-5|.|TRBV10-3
CAISEGDGLSNQPQHF
TGTGCCATCAGTGAAGGAGACGGCCTGAGCAATCAGCCCCAGCATTTT
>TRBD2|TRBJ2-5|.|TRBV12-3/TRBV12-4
CASSWPGTREETQYF
TGTGCCAGCAGTTGGCCCGGGACTAGAGAAGAGACCCAGTACTTC
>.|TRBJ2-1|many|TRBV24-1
CATSGIVQGNNEQFF
TGTGCCACCAGTGGGATAGTACAGGGCAACAATGAGCAGTTCTTC
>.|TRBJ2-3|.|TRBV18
CASSAPRGRTDTQYF
TGTGCCAGCTCAGCCCCGCGGGGCCGCACAGATACGCAGTATTTT
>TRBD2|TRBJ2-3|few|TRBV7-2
CASSLVYGGRATDTQYF
TGTGCCAGCAGCTTAGTATACGGCGGGAGGGCCACAGATACGCAGTATTTT
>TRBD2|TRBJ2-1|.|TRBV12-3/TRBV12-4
CASSLAGNHNEQFF
TGTGCCAGCAGTCTAGCGGGGAACCACAATGAGCAGTTCTTC
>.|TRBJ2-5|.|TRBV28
CASGRGGPGETQYF
TGTGCCAGCGGTCGAGGCGGTCCGGGGGAGACCCAGTACTTC
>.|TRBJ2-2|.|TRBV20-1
CSARDGRAFSTGELFF
TGCAGTGCTAGAGATGGGCGCGCGTTTTCCACCGGGGAGCTGTTTTTT
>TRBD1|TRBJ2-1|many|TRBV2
CASKPTGFDNEQFF
TGTGCCAGCAAGCCGACAGGGTTTGACAATGAGCAGTTCTTC
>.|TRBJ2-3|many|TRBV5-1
CASSPLAPDTQYF
TGCGCCAGCAGCCCCCTGGCCCCAGATACGCAGTATTTT
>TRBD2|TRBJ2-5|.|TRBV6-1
CASSDLLLAGQETQYF
TGTGCCAGCAGCGACCTACTACTAGCGGGCCAAGAGACCCAGTACTTC
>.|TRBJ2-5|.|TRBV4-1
CASSHTGQETQYF
TGCGCCAGCAGCCATACAGGTCAAGAGACCCAGTACTTC
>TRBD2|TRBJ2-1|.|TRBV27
CASSPKRGGSYNEQFF
TGTGCCAGCAGTCCCAAGCGGGGGGGCTCCTACAATGAGCAGTTCTTC
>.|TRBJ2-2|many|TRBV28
CASFSGELFF
TGTGCCAGCTTTTCCGGGGAGCTGTTTTTT
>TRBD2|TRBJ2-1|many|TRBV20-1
CSARLAEPLDEQFF
TGCAGTGCTAGACTAGCGGAGCCTTTGGATGAGCAGTTCTTC
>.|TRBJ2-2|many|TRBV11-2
CASSLDGQNTGELFF
TGCGCCAGCAGCCTGGACGGACAAAACACCGGGGAGCTGTTTTTT
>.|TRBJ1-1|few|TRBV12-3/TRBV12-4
CASSDRGPNTEAFF
TGTGCCAGCAGTGATCGGGGGCCGAACACTGAAGCTTTCTTT
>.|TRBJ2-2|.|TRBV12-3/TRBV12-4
CASSPQPVPPGELFF
TGTGCCAGCAGCCCACAACCCGTCCCACCCGGGGAGCTGTTTTTT
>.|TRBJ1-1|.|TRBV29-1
CSPSQLERAFF
TGCAGCCCCTCCCAATTGGAAAGAGCTTTCTTT
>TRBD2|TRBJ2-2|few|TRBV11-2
CASSPGAGANTGELFF
TGTGCCAGCAGCCCCGGAGCGGGAGCTAACACCGGGGAGCTGTTTTTT
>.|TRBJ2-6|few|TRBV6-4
CASSEYGQSSGANVLTF
TGTGCCAGCAGTGAGTATGGACAGTCCTCTGGGGCCAACGTCCTGACTTTC
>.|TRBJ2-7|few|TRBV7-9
CASSLLAPSSYEQYF
TGTGCCAGCAGCCTTCTAGCGCCGAGCTCCTACGAGCAGTACTTC
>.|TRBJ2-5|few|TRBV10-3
CAISESSGRETQYF
TGTGCCATCAGTGAGTCATCGGGTCGGGAGACCCAGTACTTC
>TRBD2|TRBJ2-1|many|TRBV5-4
CASSLAWGLDLNEQFF
TGTGCCAGCAGCTTGGCTTGGGGACTAGATTTAAATGAGCAGTTCTTC
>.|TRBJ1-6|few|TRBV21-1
CASSKWLVRLREDSPLHF
TGTGCCAGCAGCAAATGGTTGGTTCGTCTTAGGGAAGACTCACCCCTCCACTTT
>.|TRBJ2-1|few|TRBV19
CASSIGPGPPANEQFF
TGTGCCAGTAGTATCGGTCCCGGCCCGCCGGCCAATGAGCAGTTCTTC
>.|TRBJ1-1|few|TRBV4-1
CASSRGGHTEAFF
TGCGCCAGCAGCCGGGGGGGACACACTGAAGCTTTCTTT
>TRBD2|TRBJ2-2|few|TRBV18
CASSSGSRELFF
TGTGCCAGCTCTAGCGGGAGCCGGGAGCTGTTTTTT
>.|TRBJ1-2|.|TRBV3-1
CASSPKLWGNYGYTF
TGTGCCAGCAGCCCTAAACTTTGGGGGAACTATGGCTACACCTTC
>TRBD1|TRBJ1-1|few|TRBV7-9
CASSLGRQGHTEAFF
TGTGCCAGCAGCTTAGGAAGACAGGGTCACACTGAAGCTTTCTTT
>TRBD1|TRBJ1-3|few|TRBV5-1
CASSFAQGVNTIYF
TGCGCCAGCAGCTTTGCACAGGGGGTAAACACCATATATTTT
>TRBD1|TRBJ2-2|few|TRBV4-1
CASSQEGRTGINTGELFF
TGCGCCAGCAGCCAAGAAGGAAGGACAGGGATAAACACCGGGGAGCTGTTTTTT
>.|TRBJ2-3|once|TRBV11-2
CASSSQGQTTDTQYF
TGTGCCAGCAGCTCCCAGGGACAAACCACAGATACGCAGTATTTT
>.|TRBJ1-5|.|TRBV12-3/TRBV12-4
CASSLGQEAGQPQHF
TGTGCCAGCAGTTTGGGTCAGGAGGCGGGACAGCCCCAGCATTTT
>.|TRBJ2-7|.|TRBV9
CASSVDQASYEQYF
TGTGCCAGCAGCGTAGACCAAGCCTCCTACGAGCAGTACTTC
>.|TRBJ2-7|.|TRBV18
CASSPGVVVGSFSYEQYF
TGTGCCAGCTCACCAGGGGTGGTCGTCGGGAGTTTTTCCTACGAGCAGTACTTC
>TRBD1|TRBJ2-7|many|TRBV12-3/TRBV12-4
CASSQQGGRNYEQYF
TGTGCCAGCAGTCAACAGGGGGGTAGGAACTACGAGCAGTACTTC
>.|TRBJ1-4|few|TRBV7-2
CASSLSTALTNEKLFF
TGTGCCAGCAGCTTATCGACGGCCTTAACTAATGAAAAACTGTTTTTT
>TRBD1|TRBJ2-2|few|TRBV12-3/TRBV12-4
CASSLWGTGGEELFF
TGTGCCAGCAGTTTATGGGGGACAGGGGGTGAGGAGCTGTTTTTT
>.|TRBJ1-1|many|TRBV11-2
CASSLDSGRTEAFF
TGTGCCAGCAGCTTAGATAGTGGTCGGACTGAAGCTTTCTTT